The T cell receptor beta chain under discussion was sequenced for a study of CD8+CD57+ T cells in acquired aplastic anemia (dated by TCRdb to between 2018 and 2020). For context, the study as a whole: DNA extracted from sorted CD4+ and CD8+ cells had a mean of roughly 3.3 ug, with a range of about 0.19 to 30 ug. For healthy donor samples, the average read count was around 10 million for CD4+ cells and roughly 12 million for CD8+ cells.

Profiling of TCR beta VDJ combinations and CDR3 sequences used genomic DNA as the template. An Illumina HiSeq 2000 was the platform used for TCR repertoire sequencing. In the source study's methods: Repertoire assessment relied on Simpson's diversity index, CDR3 size and DJ length profiles, and TRBV/TRBJ rearrangement plots. The immunodominant clone was defined as the most abundant DNA sequence in deep sequencing data. CDR3 amino acid sequences were screened for sharing across subjects and were compared with published repertoires and the VDJdb database. The public reads were reprocessed in TCRdb via fastp at Q25 and MiXCR, keeping in-frame beta chains. Every CDR3 protein is listed once, alongside the most common genes and DNA of its rows. Here the V and J calls rest on TCRdb's processing, not on the authors' analysis. The sample contains approximately 200,000 distinct CDR3 sequences, approximately 57% of them found a single time. The top ten hold approximately 32% of the sample.

In this study, sorted CD4+ and CD8+ T cells from the blood of healthy subjects and of severe aplastic anemia patients had their TCR repertoires deep-sequenced. Ficoll-Paque density gradient centrifugation was used to isolate peripheral blood mononuclear cells. CD4+ and CD8+ T cells were sorted by FACS or magnetic beads before DNA extraction. Compared with germline, V lacks 5 bases and J lacks 7 bases; bases without a gene match: 12. CDR1 SGHTS and CDR2 YDEGEE are derived from the germline V gene. The CDR3 starts with the cysteine, ends with the phenylalanine, and has 14 residues. The sequence is cut down to CDR3 DNA, 42 bases in frame from base 1. Overall study results and their limits: Although 25 to 30 CD8+ CDR3 sequences were shared by patients and controls, these sequences appeared highly expressed in patients and within the immunodominant clones of patients. Between patients and healthy controls, no significant difference in CD8+ Simpson's diversity was found (P=0.060).

This clonotype has ten or more counts. The antigen this receptor binds is unknown. Per-base quality was not reported, and no clone a single base away is much larger than it. The sequenced material came from sorted CD4+, CD8+, or CD8+CD57+ T cells (not recorded which) from PBMCs. The chain joins TRBV5-8 to TRBJ2-7; the junction holds 7 bases that match TRBD2. The TCR originated in a human donor in good health. The base sequence is TGTGCCAGCAGTCCGCGGGGACTAATGGGGGAGCAGTACTTC. Translated, it reads CASSPRGLMGEQYF.